A single sample gave rise to the 22 T cell receptor beta chains below, sequenced in a study of technical replicates of blood from a few donors. The method was immunoSEQ multiplex PCR; TCRdb's version includes in-frame clones alone and lacks a portion of them. The sample has tens of thousands of clones, nearly 97% seen once; the top ten hold about 0.26%. The sequenced sample was T cells isolated from PBMCs. These receptors all stem from a human donor in good health.

The chain employs TRBV11-2 and TRBJ2-7; D not certain. This CDR3 has 12 residues. Germline assignment: CDR1 SGHAT and CDR2 FQNNGV. Trimming removed 5 bases from V and 4 bases from J, with 9 bases in between. The CDR3 DNA reads as TGTGCCAGCAGCCTAAGTTCTTACGAGCAGTACTTC. Translating gives CASSLSSYEQYF.

The chain combines TRBV6-6 with TRBJ2-7; 7 positions agree with TRBD2. The CDR3 spans 14 residues. Trimming cost V 7 bases and J 5 bases; bases outside gene matches: 11. Germline loops: CDR1 MNHNY, CDR2 SVGAGI (reference sequence). The CDR3 region is CASKIGGSTHEQYF. The CDR3 DNA reads TGTGCCAGCAAAATAGGCGGGAGTACCCACGAGCAGTACTTC.

The genes are TRBV2 and TRBJ1-2; 8 nucleotides match TRBD1. From germline, CDR1 is SNHLY and CDR2 FYNNEI. This CDR3 contains 16 residues. Germline trimming cut 6 bases from V and 4 bases from J; bases unmatched to any gene: 13. DNA for the CDR3: TGTGCCAGCAGGCCCTCGACAGGGGCGCAGGGCTATGGCTACACCTTC. It specifies CASRPSTGAQGYGYTF.

This chain joins TRBV19 and TRBJ1-1, with D possibly matching TRBD1 (5 bases). Germline loops: CDR1 LNHDA, CDR2 SQIVND (reference sequence). This CDR3 is built from 14 residues. The V end was cut by 3 bases, the J end by 4 bases, with 12 bases between. The CDR3 nucleotides read TGTGCCAGTAGTATGCAGGGTTCGGGCACTGAAGCTTTCTTT. The encoded protein is CASSMQGSGTEAFF.

This chain links TRBV5-1 with TRBJ1-1, with D hard to call. Germline V gives CDR1 SGHRS, CDR2 YFSETQ. Trimming left V 3 bases short and J 4 bases short, with 10 bases between. This CDR3 comprises 13 residues. CDR3 sequence: CASSSFGRTEAFF. The CDR3 nucleotides are TGCGCCAGCAGCTCGTTTGGGCGCACTGAAGCTTTCTTT.

This chain links TRBV7-9 with TRBJ1-1; D unresolved. The CDR3 covers 13 residues. CDR1 SEHNR and CDR2 FQNEAQ come from the germline V gene (reference sequence). V lost 4 bases and J lost 1, with 7 bases in between. The chain's CDR3 is CASSWEGNTEAFF. DNA for the CDR3: TGTGCCAGCAGCTGGGAGGGGAACACTGAAGCTTTCTTT.

V usage is TRBV5-1 and J usage is TRBJ2-1, with a tentative D call TRBD1 (6 bases). The length of the CDR3 is 15 residues. In germline, CDR1 is SGHRS, CDR2 YFSETQ. Between the trimmed V and J ends, which lost 0 bases and 5 bases, there was a span of 12 bases. The CDR3 DNA follows: TGCGCCAGCAGCTTGGATGGACAGCTGAACAATGAGCAGTTCTTC. Translation gives CASSLDGQLNNEQFF.

This clone was seen a single time. J is TRBJ1-5 and V is TRBV5-3; D is perhaps TRBD1 (5 bases). TRBV5-3 is an ORF; its function is uncertain. The CDR3 has 11 amino acids. The CDR3, as DNA: TGTGTAGTAGACAGAAATCAGCCCCAGCATTTT. Translation gives CVVDRNQPQHF.

This clone was seen a few times. The chain links TRBV14 to TRBJ2-7, with TRBD1 matching over 10 bases. The trim removed 3 bases at V and 4 bases at J, leaving 9 bases unmatched. The CDR3 length is 16 residues. Germline CDR1 is SGHDN and CDR2 is FVKESK. CDR3: CASSHLPGQGTYEQYF. In DNA, the CDR3 is TGTGCCAGCAGCCACCTACCGGGACAGGGGACTTACGAGCAGTACTTC.

The rearrangement links TRBV9 to TRBJ2-7; 9 bases fit TRBD1. Germline V CDR1 and CDR2: SGDLS, YYNGEE. This CDR3 is built from 13 residues. V lost 3 bases and J lost 2; bases outside the gene matches: 0. The CDR3 reads CASSGQGAYEQYF. As DNA, the CDR3 is TGTGCCAGCAGCGGACAGGGGGCCTACGAGCAGTACTTC.

V usage is TRBV7-8 and J usage is TRBJ2-1; TRBD2 agrees at 10 bases. With V trimmed by 5 bases and J by 8 bases, 15 bases remained unmatched. Germline CDR1 SGHVS, CDR2 FQNEAQ. The CDR3 consists of 17 residues. The CDR3 reads CASSLTIPGTSVDEQFF. The DNA for the CDR3 is TGTGCCAGCAGCCTCACTATACCCGGGACTAGCGTCGATGAGCAGTTCTTC.

This clone showed up just once. This rearrangement joins TRBV5-1 to TRBJ1-1; D gene ambiguous. The CDR3 is 14 amino acids. Germline CDR1 and CDR2: SGHRS and YFSETQ. Trimming pared 0 bases from V and 8 bases from J, leaving 14 bases between. CDR3 in amino acids: CASSLDLFTEEAFF. The CDR3 region has the DNA TGCGCCAGCAGCTTGGACCTTTTCACAGAGGAAGCTTTCTTT.

This clone was recorded a few times. The chain carries TRBV11-2 and TRBJ1-1; perhaps TRBD1 as D (5 bases). Germline-derived CDR1 and CDR2 are SGHAT and FQNNGV. V was pared by 2 bases and J by 6 bases, with 13 bases between. The CDR3 totals 14 residues. The CDR3 nucleotides read TGTGCCAGCAGCTTACAGGGATCGGGCGCTGAAGCTTTCTTT. It is translated as CASSLQGSGAEAFF.

The V and J genes are TRBV7-2 and TRBJ2-1; D is unclear. Between the trimmed V and J ends, which lost 4 bases and 8 bases, there was a span of 9 bases. Germline assignment: CDR1 SGHTA and CDR2 FQGNSA. The CDR3 has 12 residues. The CDR3 nucleotides read TGTGCCAGCAGCTCGAGGCTCGATGAGCAGTTCTTC. It translates to CASSSRLDEQFF.

The genes are TRBV5-1 and TRBJ2-2, with 7 bases matching TRBD1. This CDR3 has 16 residues. The germline CDR1 and CDR2 sequences are SGHRS and YFSETQ. V lost 4 bases, J lost 0 bases, and 6 bases stayed unmatched. CDR3: CASSPTGAANTGELFF. CDR3 nucleotides: TGCGCCAGCAGCCCTACAGGGGCCGCGAACACCGGGGAGCTGTTTTTT. The full variable domain, in which reference TRBV5-1 and TRBJ2-2 provide the parts outside the CDR3, is KAGVTQTPRYLIKTRGQQVTLSCSPISGHRSVSWYQQTPGQGLQFLFEYFSETQRNKGNFPGRFSGRQFSNSRSEMNVSTLELGDSALYLCASSPTGAANTGELFFGEGSRLTVL.

CDR3 loop: CASALNYLGQFF. The DNA for the CDR3 is TGTGCTAGTGCCCTTAACTACCTCGGGCAGTTCTTC. The chain carries TRBV12-5 and TRBJ2-1, with D hard to call. The CDR3 extends over 12 amino acids. CDR1 and CDR2 from the germline V gene are LGHNT and FRNRAP. V lost 7 bases and J lost 12, with 16 bases in between. The variable domain in full, completed from reference TRBV12-5 and TRBJ2-1, reads DARVTQTPRHKVTEMGQEVTMRCQPILGHNTVFWYRQTMMQGLELLAYFRNRAPLDDSGMPKDRFSAEMPDATLATLKIQPSEPRDSAVYFCASALNYLGQFFGPGTRLTVL.

The CDR3 bases are TGTGCCAGCAGCGCAGGGACAGACTATGGCTACACCTTC. Protein product: CASSAGTDYGYTF. This chain links TRBV7-6 with TRBJ1-2; TRBD1 aligns across 7 bases. The CDR3 sequence is 13 residues long. With 5 bases clipped from V and 3 bases from J, the junction kept 3 bases outside the gene matches. Germline V CDR1 and CDR2: SGHVS, FNYEAQ.

The genes are TRBV5-1 and TRBJ2-3; a possible D gene is TRBD1 (6 bases). V was trimmed by 0 bases and J by 3 bases, leaving 14 bases between them. The germline V gene has CDR1 SGHRS and CDR2 YFSETQ. This CDR3 contains 16 residues. The CDR3 sequence: CASSLGTGSSTDTQYF. The CDR3 DNA follows: TGCGCCAGCAGCTTGGGTACAGGGTCATCAACAGATACGCAGTATTTT.

The CDR3 DNA follows: TGTGCCACCTCGGGGTACAGTGGAAACACCATATATTTT. Residues: CATSGYSGNTIYF. The chain recombines TRBV7-6 with TRBJ1-3; D not resolved. The CDR3 contains 13 residues. The V gene's germline CDR1 is SGHVS and CDR2 FNYEAQ. V lost 10 bases and J lost 3, with 13 bases in between.

The CDR3 bases are TGTGCCAGCAGCCTGATGGGACAGGCCTACGAGCAGTACTTC. The encoded protein is CASSLMGQAYEQYF. J is TRBJ2-7 and V is TRBV7-9; 8 nucleotides match TRBD1. After removal of 5 bases from V and 2 bases from J, the junction contained 5 bases not matched to a gene. The CDR3 loop spans 14 amino acids. From germline, CDR1 is SEHNR and CDR2 FQNEAQ (reference sequence).

The chain carries TRBV20-1 and TRBJ2-7; D is possibly TRBD1 (5 bases). The V end was cut by 5 bases, the J end by 3 bases, with 8 bases between. Germline CDR1 and CDR2: DFQATT and SNEGSKA (reference sequence). The CDR3 sequence is 11 residues long. CDR3 coding DNA: TGCAGTGCTCCCCAGGGCTACGAGCAGTACTTC. It translates to CSAPQGYEQYF.

This chain connects TRBV2 to TRBJ2-7, with 7 bases lining up with TRBD1. V shed 7 bases, J shed 0 bases, and the junction held 3 bases outside the gene matches. This CDR3 has 13 amino acids. Germline CDR1 reads SNHLY; CDR2 reads FYNNEI. In nucleotides, the CDR3 is TGTGCCAGCAAGGGACAGACCTCCTACGAGCAGTACTTC. Residues: CASKGQTSYEQYF.